These T cell receptor beta chains were read from a single sample in a study of blood T cell repertoires in COVID-19. Profiled with immunoSEQ multiplex PCR; TCRdb holds only in-frame clones, not every one. The repertoire has over 200,000 clones, about 88% of them found once; the top ten carry 1.9%. The sample consisted of peripheral blood. Receptors were obtained from a man aged 40-49 years with active or convalescent COVID-19. CDR3s include the opening cysteine and the closing phenylalanine or tryptophan. A D gene is named only where the DNA matches it firmly. Clone size is given for some rows only: seen once, a few or many times, or a class if the clone is expanded.

v_gene,d_gene,abundance,j_gene,len,CDR3aa,CDR3nt
TRBV30,TRBD1,once,TRBJ1-6,13,CAWSAQGDSPLHF,TGTGCCTGGAGTGCTCAGGGGGATTCACCCCTCCACTTT
TRBV7-3,TRBD2,.,TRBJ2-5,15,CASSLTAGEGETQYF,TGTGCCAGCAGCTTAACCGCGGGGGAAGGTGAGACCCAGTACTTC
TRBV25-1,.,.,TRBJ1-2,16,CASSGPKTVANYGYTF,TGTGCCAGCAGTGGACCTAAGACAGTCGCAAACTATGGCTACACCTTC
TRBV11-2,.,.,TRBJ2-1,11,CASSSFGEQFF,TGTGCCAGCAGCTCATTCGGTGAGCAGTTCTTC
TRBV7-3,.,.,TRBJ2-1,15,CATSPARSSYNEQFF,TGTGCCACCTCACCCGCTAGGAGCTCCTACAATGAGCAGTTCTTC
TRBV6-4,TRBD2,medium-sized,TRBJ2-3,15,CASSESAGSTDTQYF,TGTGCCAGCAGTGAATCAGCGGGGAGCACAGATACGCAGTATTTT
TRBV30,.,.,TRBJ1-4,14,CAWSPGLSYEKLFF,TGTGCCTGGAGCCCGGGACTTTCTTATGAAAAACTGTTTTTT
TRBV25-1,.,once,TRBJ1-3,15,CASSDPAGAKNTIYF,TGTGCCAGCAGTGATCCCGCAGGGGCGAAAAACACCATATATTTT
TRBV27,.,.,TRBJ1-5,14,CASSSSGYYQPQHF,TGTGCCAGCAGTTCCTCAGGGTACTATCAGCCCCAGCATTTT
TRBV2,.,.,TRBJ1-2,13,CASPWDTSDGYTF,TGTGCCAGCCCGTGGGACACCTCGGATGGCTACACCTTC
TRBV5-1,.,.,TRBJ1-3,15,CASSGREVAGNTIYF,TGCGCCAGCAGTGGTCGAGAAGTTGCTGGAAACACCATATATTTT
TRBV4-1,.,.,TRBJ1-3,15,CASSQVSGAGNTIYF,TGCGCCAGCAGCCAAGTTTCAGGGGCTGGAAACACCATATATTTT
TRBV7-8,.,.,TRBJ2-7,15,CASSSPRTDYYEQYF,TGTGCCAGCAGCTCCCCCAGGACAGACTACTACGAGCAGTACTTC
TRBV9,TRBD1,.,TRBJ2-5,18,CASSPQPLGQDLQETQYF,TGTGCCAGCAGCCCCCAACCTCTCGGACAGGACCTTCAAGAGACCCAGTACTTC
TRBV5-4,.,.,TRBJ2-4,13,CASSLDSHRAQYF,TGTGCCAGCAGCTTGGACAGCCACAGGGCTCAGTACTTC
TRBV3-1/TRBV3-2,TRBD1,once,TRBJ1-1,14,CASSQRQGSGEAFF,TGTGCCAGCAGCCAGAGACAGGGTTCGGGTGAAGCTTTCTTT
TRBV5-1,TRBD1,once,TRBJ2-1,15,CASSLGTGAVNEQFF,TGCGCCAGCAGCTTAGGGACAGGGGCGGTTAATGAGCAGTTCTTC
TRBV30,TRBD2,.,TRBJ2-7,12,CAWGLAGYEQYF,TGTGCCTGGGGACTAGCGGGCTACGAGCAGTACTTC
TRBV28,.,.,TRBJ2-2,17,CASSPSNGQLNTGELFF,TGTGCCAGCAGCCCCAGCAATGGACAGTTGAACACCGGGGAGCTGTTTTTT
TRBV6-6,TRBD1,.,TRBJ1-2,16,CASSPFPQGAQAGYTF,TGTGCCAGCAGTCCTTTCCCGCAGGGGGCACAAGCGGGCTACACCTTC
TRBV5-4,TRBD1,.,TRBJ2-1,15,CASSPTGDSYNEQFF,TGTGCCAGCAGCCCGACAGGGGACTCCTACAATGAGCAGTTCTTC
TRBV5-4,TRBD2,.,TRBJ2-7,15,CASSSGLGRAYEQYF,TGTGCCAGCAGCTCGGGACTAGGGAGGGCTTACGAGCAGTACTTC
TRBV4-2,.,.,TRBJ1-2,15,CASSQRVERIVGYTF,TGTGCCAGCAGCCAACGGGTTGAGCGAATAGTGGGCTACACCTTC
TRBV28,.,.,TRBJ2-2,13,CASSRAGAGRLFF,TGTGCCAGCAGCCGGGCAGGCGCGGGGAGGCTGTTTTTT
TRBV28,TRBD1,.,TRBJ1-2,16,CASSSTQGTWSYGYTF,TGTGCCAGCAGTTCAACACAGGGGACCTGGTCATATGGCTACACCTTC
TRBV18,.,once,TRBJ1-4,14,CASSWDSRDGKLFF,TGTGCCAGCTCATGGGACTCCCGAGACGGAAAACTGTTTTTT
TRBV19,.,.,TRBJ2-3,14,CASARQGGTDTQYF,TGTGCCAGTGCTAGACAAGGGGGCACAGATACGCAGTATTTT
TRBV7-9,TRBD2,.,TRBJ2-5,16,CASSPGLAGGIETQYF,TGTGCCAGCAGCCCCGGACTAGCGGGAGGGATAGAGACCCAGTACTTC
TRBV18,.,.,TRBJ1-1,15,CASSPSLGARTEAFF,TGTGCCAGCTCACCATCGTTGGGGGCGCGAACTGAAGCTTTCTTT
TRBV6-6,.,.,TRBJ2-1,12,CASSYGMQGQFF,TGTGCCAGCAGTTACGGGATGCAGGGGCAGTTCTTC
TRBV5-4,.,.,TRBJ2-1,13,CASSGRDYNEQFF,TGTGCCAGCAGCGGCCGGGACTACAATGAGCAGTTCTTC
TRBV5-1,TRBD1,.,TRBJ2-2,14,CASSLAQGAGELFF,TGCGCCAGCAGCTTGGCTCAGGGGGCCGGGGAGCTGTTTTTT
TRBV19,.,few,TRBJ1-5,14,CASSKDSSYQPQHF,TGTGCCAGTAGTAAGGACAGCTCCTATCAGCCCCAGCATTTT
TRBV3-1/TRBV3-2,TRBD1,.,TRBJ1-3,16,CASSPTLGQGLNTIYF,TGTGCCAGCAGCCCTACTCTCGGACAGGGACTGAACACCATATATTTT
TRBV7-3,TRBD1,.,TRBJ1-6,14,CASSFRDRGSPLHF,TGTGCCAGCAGCTTCCGGGACAGGGGTTCACCCCTCCACTTT
TRBV30,TRBD1,.,TRBJ1-1,18,CAWKLTGQGFLRNTEAFF,TGTGCCTGGAAACTTACGGGACAGGGATTTCTTCGGAACACTGAAGCTTTCTTT
TRBV19,TRBD1,.,TRBJ1-1,15,CASSSYRGQNTEAFF,TGTGCCAGTAGTTCTTACAGGGGCCAGAACACTGAAGCTTTCTTT
TRBV6-5,.,.,TRBJ1-6,14,CASSYLGINSPLHF,TGTGCCAGCAGTTACCTAGGCATCAATTCACCCCTCCACTTT
TRBV11-1,TRBD2,.,TRBJ2-1,15,CASSLAGGGLDEQFF,TGTGCCAGCAGCCTAGCGGGAGGGGGATTGGATGAGCAGTTCTTC
TRBV20-1,.,.,TRBJ1-1,12,CSASGGGTEAFF,TGCAGTGCTAGTGGGGGAGGCACTGAAGCTTTCTTT
TRBV28,TRBD1,.,TRBJ1-5,11,CASHRGGPQHF,TGTGCCAGCCACAGGGGTGGGCCCCAGCATTTT
TRBV30,TRBD1,few,TRBJ1-5,14,CAWSGTGINQPQHF,TGTGCCTGGAGTGGGACAGGAATTAATCAGCCCCAGCATTTT
TRBV19,.,.,TRBJ1-4,16,CASSAQTGGENEKLFF,TGTGCCAGTAGTGCTCAGACAGGAGGTGAGAACGAAAAACTGTTTTTT
TRBV3-1/TRBV3-2,TRBD1,.,TRBJ1-5,14,CASSQEQGMEPQHF,TGTGCCAGCAGCCAAGAACAGGGGATGGAGCCCCAGCATTTT
TRBV18,.,.,TRBJ1-3,15,CASSPRDTLGNTIYF,TGTGCCAGCTCACCCCGGGACACCCTTGGAAACACCATATATTTT
TRBV14,.,.,TRBJ2-1,13,CASSQDRGNEQFF,TGTGCCAGCAGCCAAGATCGGGGAAATGAGCAGTTCTTC
TRBV19,TRBD1,.,TRBJ1-6,14,CASSWDSINSPLHF,TGTGCCAGTAGTTGGGACAGTATTAATTCACCCCTCCACTTT
TRBV7-9,.,.,TRBJ1-1,16,CASSSPPGTPNTEAFF,TGTGCCAGCAGCTCTCCCCCCGGGACACCAAACACTGAAGCTTTCTTT
TRBV11-2,.,once,TRBJ1-5,17,CASSSLRRTPSNQPQHF,TGTGCCAGCAGCTCCCTCCGTCGGACACCTAGCAATCAGCCCCAGCATTTT
TRBV29-1,TRBD2,.,TRBJ2-1,16,CSVPGTSGRRYNEQFF,TGCAGCGTTCCCGGGACTAGCGGGAGGAGGTACAATGAGCAGTTCTTC
TRBV28,TRBD1,once,TRBJ2-5,14,CASSLYGTEETQYF,TGTGCCAGCAGTTTATATGGGACAGAGGAGACCCAGTACTTC
TRBV5-1,.,.,TRBJ1-6,14,CASSLRSENSPLHF,TGCGCCAGCAGCTTGCGGAGCGAGAATTCACCCCTCCACTTT
TRBV19,.,few,TRBJ1-6,14,CASSPQGGLEALHF,TGTGCCAGTAGTCCCCAGGGTGGGTTGGAAGCCCTCCACTTT
TRBV28,TRBD2,once,TRBJ2-1,17,CASSPLPGLGGYNEQFF,TGTGCCAGCAGTCCTCTCCCGGGACTAGGAGGGTACAATGAGCAGTTCTTC
TRBV9,.,.,TRBJ1-6,17,CASSVVGDPSYNSPLHF,TGTGCCAGCAGCGTAGTTGGAGATCCAAGCTATAATTCACCCCTCCACTTT
TRBV19,TRBD1,.,TRBJ1-1,16,CASSIGSAGGNTEAFF,TGTGCCAGTAGTATTGGAAGCGCAGGGGGGAACACTGAAGCTTTCTTT
TRBV4-1,TRBD2,few,TRBJ2-7,15,CASSQTTSGRYEQYF,TGCGCCAGCAGCCAGACTACTAGCGGGAGATACGAGCAGTACTTC
TRBV3-1/TRBV3-2,.,.,TRBJ2-7,14,CASSPLTYSYEQYF,TGTGCCAGCAGCCCCCTGACTTACTCCTACGAGCAGTACTTC
TRBV6-5,.,once,TRBJ1-1,13,CASSLGQNTEAFF,TGTGCCAGCAGTCTCGGACAAAACACTGAAGCTTTCTTT
TRBV24-1,TRBD1,.,TRBJ1-6,15,CATSDAGGSNSPLHF,TGTGCCACCAGTGATGCAGGGGGCAGTAATTCACCCCTCCACTTT